The 10 T cell receptor beta chains presented below share a single source sample, sequenced in a study of blood T cells in healthy people across ages. A J-beta primer mix and a sample-barcoded 5' primer were used in a second PCR of about 7 to 12 cycles. TCRdb re-called the 5' RACE reads with MiXCR, one entry per CDR3 protein. The sample has about 970,000 distinct CDR3 sequences, roughly half seen once; the top ten hold 20% to 25%. Sequenced: blood. These TCRs come from an older woman in good health.

The J gene is TRBJ2-5, the V gene TRBV20-1, with 7 bases that match TRBD2. The end of the DNA aligns better with TRBJ2-7, so the J call may be wrong. The CDR3 contains 17 residues. Germline CDR1 and CDR2: DFQATT and SNEGSKA (reference sequence). CDR3 sequence: CSASLPNNRLASLEQYF. The CDR3 DNA follows: TGCAGTGCTAGTCTCCCCAACAACAGACTAGCTTCACTCGAGCAGTACTTC.

The chain couples TRBV24-1 to TRBJ2-5; 9 positions agree with TRBD2. There are 14 residues in the CDR3. Germline V lookup: CDR1 KGHDR, CDR2 SFDVKD. Unmatched junction bases numbered 14, after V lost 8 bases and J lost 11 bases. CDR3 DNA: TGTGCCACCAAGAGCGGGAGGCGGGGGAATGAGCAGTACTTC. Protein: CATKSGRRGNEQYF.

This clonotype occurred a few times. The rearrangement links TRBV12-3 or TRBV12-4 to TRBJ2-4; D is uncertain. The CDR3 spans 14 residues. Trimming cost V 0 bases and J 4 bases, with 7 bases left between them. The chain's CDR3 is CASSLAREKNIQYF. The CDR3 DNA sequence: TGTGCCAGCAGTTTAGCGAGAGAGAAAAACATTCAGTACTTC.

This clonotype came up a few times. CDR3 nucleotide sequence: TGCAGCGTTGTGGAATTCCTTGGGGCAGGGGCTACAAGAGAGACCCAGTACTTC. Translated, it gives CSVVEFLGAGATRETQYF. The chain uses TRBV29-1 and TRBJ2-5; maybe TRBD1 (6 bases). This CDR3 is 18 amino acids long. The V gene's germline CDR1 is SQVTM and CDR2 ANQGSEA. V was clipped by 4 bases and J by 4 bases, with 28 bases between them. The full variable domain, in which reference TRBV29-1 and TRBJ2-5 provide the parts outside the CDR3, is SAVISQKPSRDICQRGTSLTIQCQVDSQVTMMFWYRQQPGQSLTLIATANQGSEATYESGFVIDKFPISRPNLTFSTLTVSNMSPEDSSIYLCSVVEFLGAGATRETQYFGPGTRLLVL.

CDR3 sequence: CASSLDRGSYNEQYF. Here the CDR3 DNA reads TGTGCCAGCAGCCTGGACAGGGGGAGCTACAATGAGCAGTACTTC. The chain recombines TRBV7-7 with TRBJ2-7; 10 bases map to TRBD1. The CDR3 loop spans 15 amino acids. V dropped 5 bases and J dropped 7; count of bases not matched to a gene: 11. Germline assignment: CDR1 SSHAT and CDR2 FNYEAQ (reference sequence).

This clonotype was recorded only once. This chain's CDR3 is CASSPKTRAGELFF. The CDR3 DNA reads TGTGCCAGCAGCCCGAAGACCCGGGCCGGGGAGCTGTTTTTT. This sequence joins TRBV7-9 and TRBJ2-2; no definite D call. This CDR3 region has 14 residues. Germline loops: CDR1 SEHNR, CDR2 FQNEAQ (reference sequence). Trimming shortened V by 5 bases and J by 6 bases, and 13 bases separated the two germline ends.

Regarding this clonotype: A much larger clone sits a single nucleotide away, making a read error possible. The chain recombines TRBV29-1 with TRBJ2-7, with D hard to call. The ends were cut back, 3 bases at V and 0 bases at J, with 9 bases in the middle. This CDR3 region has 13 residues. Germline V lookup: CDR1 SQVTM, CDR2 ANQGSEA. CDR3 in amino acids: CSVEAEISYEQYF. The CDR3 DNA reads TGCAGCGTTGAGGCGGAGATCTCCTACGAGCAGTACTTC.

The chain has TRBV20-1 and TRBJ2-1, with 9 bases aligning to TRBD1. This CDR3 contains 16 residues. V lost 4 bases, J lost 9 bases, and 16 bases stayed unmatched. Looked up from germline, CDR1 is DFQATT and CDR2 is SNEGSKA (reference sequence). The CDR3 bases are TGCAGTGCTAACCTTCTGCTGACAGGGGGTCAAAGTGAGCAGTTCTTC. Translation gives CSANLLLTGGQSEQFF.

In this sample, this clonotype turned up a few times. The rearrangement uses TRBV11-2 and TRBJ2-3; possibly TRBD2 for D (7 bases). The CDR3 covers 16 residues. Germline lookup yields CDR1 SGHAT and CDR2 FQNNGV. Deletions cut 2 bases from V and 8 bases from J, with 20 bases between. The CDR3, as DNA: TGTGCCAGCAGCTTACCCGGACTAGGTCGGGGGGCTACGCAGTATTTT. Translation gives CASSLPGLGRGATQYF.

This clonotype was detected a few times. A read error may be the cause here, since a much bigger clone is one base away. The genes are TRBV7-9 and TRBJ1-1; D might be TRBD1 (5 bases). The V end lost 5 bases, the J end lost 1 base, and 8 bases lay between the germline ends. Germline loops: CDR1 SEHNR, CDR2 FQNEAQ (reference sequence). This CDR3 contains 13 residues. The CDR3, as DNA: TGTGCCAGCAGCCGCGACAGGAACACTGAAGCTTTCTTT. Residues: CASSRDRNTEAFF.